Below are 31 T cell receptor beta chains sequenced from a single sample in a study of glioma-infiltrating T cells (dated by TCRdb to about 2016). Sequencing instrument: Illumina MiSeq. The iRepertoire nested amplicon-rescue multiplex PCR (arm-PCR) platform was used to amplify TCR alpha and beta CDR3 regions from RNA. TCRdb trimmed the raw reads at Q25, called clones with MiXCR and kept productive beta chains. Identical CDR3 protein sequences are pooled into one entry, listed with their most common genes and DNA. The sample table contains about 130,000 distinct CDR3 sequences; only one count was recorded for under 25% of them. The ten largest account for around 28% of the sample. The sample consisted of glioma tissue, nonneoplastic brain tissue, or PBMCs (not recorded which). The receptors here all came from a human donor with low-grade glioma or glioblastoma, undergoing nonglioma brain surgery, or in good health (not recorded which).

This clonotype showed up many times. The chain couples TRBV20-1 to TRBJ1-5; D remains unclear. V shed 0 bases and J shed 4 bases, with 4 bases lying between them. The CDR3 is made up of 12 amino acids. Germline assignment: CDR1 DFQATT and CDR2 SNEGSKA (reference sequence). The CDR3 region has the DNA TGCAGTGCTAGAGACCCAAATCAGCCCCAGCATTTT. Protein: CSARDPNQPQHF.

This clonotype was found a few times. This rearrangement joins TRBV28 to TRBJ1-1; 10 bases align to TRBD1. Germline V CDR1 and CDR2: MDHEN, SYDVKM. The length of the CDR3 is 17 residues. With 6 bases clipped from V and 5 bases from J, the junction kept 15 bases outside the gene matches. The CDR3 DNA follows: TGTGCCAGCAGCCTCCGGGGAGGGGGGACAGGGGTGACTGAAGCTTTCTTT. Translation: CASSLRGGGTGVTEAFF.

This rearrangement joins TRBV9 to TRBJ1-2; D remains ambiguous. Trimming took 7 bases from V and 5 from J, leaving 6 bases between them. Germline loops: CDR1 SGDLS, CDR2 YYNGEE. The CDR3 extends over 10 amino acids. For the CDR3, the DNA is TGTGCCAGCGGCGAATATGGCTACACCTTC. It is translated as CASGEYGYTF.

Details on this clonotype: A much larger clonotype is one base distant, so this may be a read error. The J gene is TRBJ2-1, the V gene TRBV25-1; D is unresolved. Trimming took 1 base from V and 10 from J, leaving 8 bases between them. CDR3 size: 12 residues. Germline-derived CDR1 and CDR2 are MGHDK and SYGVNS. The CDR3 coding sequence is TGTGCCAGCAGTGAATCCTATAACGAGCAGTTCTTC. Translation gives CASSESYNEQFF.

The V gene is TRBV7-2, the J gene TRBJ2-5, with D perhaps given as TRBD1 or TRBD2 (6 bases each). CDR3 length: 14 amino acids. The V end was cut by 2 bases, the J end by 3 bases, with 10 bases between. In germline, CDR1 is SGHTA, CDR2 FQGNSA. Here the CDR3 DNA reads TGTGCCAGCAGCTTACAGGGGAGGAAAGAGACCCAGTACTTC. Its translation is CASSLQGRKETQYF.

The chain is built from TRBV19 and TRBJ1-2; D gene unclear. V gave up 5 bases and J gave up 4 bases, with 8 bases separating them. CDR3 length: 12 amino acids. Per the germline V gene, CDR1 is LNHDA and CDR2 is SQIVND (reference sequence). CDR3 coding DNA: TGTGCCAGTAGTGTGACCACCTATGGCTACACCTTC. Residues: CASSVTTYGYTF.

This clonotype occurred a few times. This chain uses TRBV2 with TRBJ1-3, with TRBD1 identical over 7 bases. V shed 7 bases, J shed 7 bases, and the junction held 10 bases outside the gene matches. This CDR3 contains 14 residues. The germline gives CDR1 SNHLY, CDR2 FYNNEI. The CDR3, as DNA: TGTGCCAGCACGAGACAGGGTTTTACGAACACCATATATTTT. Translation gives CASTRQGFTNTIYF.

This clonotype has a handful of counts. The chain uses TRBV19 and TRBJ1-5; D is perhaps TRBD1 (5 bases). V lost 3 bases to trimming and J lost 0 bases, with 9 bases between them. The CDR3 covers 15 residues. Germline loops: CDR1 LNHDA, CDR2 SQIVND (reference sequence). The CDR3 loop reads CASSIGGDSNQPQHF. CDR3 DNA sequence: TGTGCCAGTAGTATCGGGGGAGATAGCAATCAGCCCCAGCATTTT.

This clonotype was observed many times. The CDR3 sequence is CASNVGGSYNEQFF. The CDR3 DNA is TGTGCCAGCAACGTGGGGGGCTCCTACAATGAGCAGTTCTTC. V is TRBV7-2 and J is TRBJ2-1, with a possible D match to TRBD2 (6 bases). Germline V lookup: CDR1 SGHTA, CDR2 FQGNSA. The CDR3 runs to 14 residues. Trimming shortened V by 7 bases and J by 0 bases, and 10 bases separated the two germline ends.

This clonotype came up a few times. The genes are TRBV6-2 or TRBV6-3 and TRBJ2-5; perhaps D is TRBD1 or TRBD2 (6 bases each). The V and J ends lost 11 bases and 4 bases respectively, with 14 bases between them. The CDR3 totals 12 residues. CDR1 is MNHEY, CDR2 SVGEGT, per germline. This CDR3 reads CAGGTLRETQYF. The CDR3 nucleotides are TGTGCCGGCGGGACACTCCGAGAGACCCAGTACTTC.

The chain has TRBV12-3 or TRBV12-4 and TRBJ2-3; D might be TRBD1 or TRBD2, each matching 5 bases. Trimming removed 2 bases at V and 1 base at J, with 10 bases between. The CDR3 is made up of 15 amino acids. DNA for the CDR3: TGTGCCAGCAGTTTAATGAGGGGAGGCACAGATACGCAGTATTTT. Translation gives CASSLMRGGTDTQYF.

This clonotype was counted ten times or more. This chain joins TRBV20-1 and TRBJ2-5; 11 positions agree with TRBD2. Germline-derived CDR1 and CDR2 are DFQATT and SNEGSKA (reference sequence). Trimming took 5 bases from V and 5 from J; bases not matched to a gene: 10. This CDR3 comprises 15 residues. The CDR3 bases are TGCAGTGCTCCCATTCCGGGACTAGCGGATGAGACCCAGTACTTC. Its translation is CSAPIPGLADETQYF.

The chain combines TRBV2 with TRBJ2-2; D ambiguous. Trimming took 10 bases from V and 0 from J, leaving 15 bases between them. The germline V gene encodes CDR1 SNHLY and CDR2 FYNNEI. This CDR3 is 15 amino acids long. Here the CDR3 DNA reads TGTGCCACCAAGGGCTGCAGTACGAACACCGGGGAGCTGTTTTTT. Amino acid sequence: CATKGCSTNTGELFF.

With regard to this clonotype: It is likely a read error, because the conserved phenylalanine at the end of the CDR3 is missing. The rearrangement uses TRBV6-2 or TRBV6-3 and TRBJ2-3, with D possibly being TRBD1 or TRBD2 (5 bases each). Germline loops: CDR1 MNHEY, CDR2 SVGEGT. Trimming left V 4 bases short and J 7 bases short, with 15 bases between. This CDR3 has 14 amino acids. The CDR3 sequence is CASSFLRVGHTQYL. DNA of the CDR3: TGTGCCAGCAGTTTTCTCAGGGTGGGACATACGCAGTATCTT.

In this sample, this clonotype turned up a few times. This chain joins TRBV5-1 and TRBJ2-3, with 10 positions matching TRBD2. The V gene's germline CDR1 is SGHRS and CDR2 YFSETQ. J lost 2 bases, V lost 4 bases, and 4 bases had no gene match. This CDR3 is 15 amino acids long. CDR3 nucleotides: TGCGCCAGCAGCGCTAGCGGGGGAAACACAGATACGCAGTATTTT. It yields the protein CASSASGGNTDTQYF.

Remarks on this clonotype: This may stem from a read error, because a much larger clone lies one nucleotide away. The chain employs TRBV7-2 and TRBJ2-7, with 7 nucleotides matching TRBD1. Germline V gives CDR1 SGHTA, CDR2 FQGNSA. V lost 5 bases and J lost 2; bases outside the gene matches: 9. This CDR3 spans 15 amino acids. CDR3 region: CASSQGFGTAYEQYV. In nucleotides, the CDR3 is TGTGCCAGCAGCCAAGGCTTCGGGACAGCCTACGAGCAGTACGTC.

This clonotype is labeled medium-sized (0.01 to 0.1%). CDR3: CASSPSRGSSYNEQFF. For the CDR3, the DNA is TGTGCCAGCTCACCATCGCGGGGAAGCTCCTACAATGAGCAGTTCTTC. The J gene is TRBJ2-1, the V gene TRBV18; TRBD2 is a possible D gene (6 bases). CDR3 length: 16 amino acids. CDR1 KGHSH and CDR2 LQKENI come from the germline V gene. Deletions cut 2 bases from V and 0 bases from J, with 11 bases between. Based on the CDR3 plus reference TRBV18 and TRBJ2-1, the full variable domain is NAGVMQNPRHLVRRRGQEARLRCSPMKGHSHVYWYRQLPEEGLKFMVYLQKENIIDESGMPKERFSAEFPKEGPSILRIQQVVRGDSAAYFCASSPSRGSSYNEQFFGPGTRLTVL.

Concerning this clonotype: This likely comes from a read error, as the CDR3 has no conserved phenylalanine or tryptophan at its end. The rearrangement uses TRBV7-9 and TRBJ2-5, with TRBD1 identical over 7 bases. Germline loops: CDR1 SEHNR, CDR2 FQNEAQ (reference sequence). The CDR3 is 15 amino acids. The CDR3 bases are TGCGCCAGCAGCCCGAGGCGTGGACAGGCGGAGACCCAGTACTTA. Amino acids: CASSPRRGQAETQYL.

This clonotype was counted ten times or more. The CDR3 bases are TGTGCCAGCAGTTCCCCAGGGGCACCGTCCTATGGCTACACCTTC. Translated: CASSSPGAPSYGYTF. V usage is TRBV27 and J usage is TRBJ1-2; possibly TRBD1 for D (6 bases). The germline V gene has CDR1 MNHEY and CDR2 SMNVEV (reference sequence). CDR3 length: 15 amino acids. The V end was cut by 4 bases, the J end by 4 bases, with 16 bases between.

The V and J genes are TRBV4-2 and TRBJ1-4; 10 nucleotides line up with TRBD1. This CDR3 spans 15 amino acids. Germline-derived CDR1 and CDR2 are LGHNA and YNFKEQ. V shed 3 bases and J 8 bases; nucleotides not matched to a gene: 6. The DNA for the CDR3 is TGTGCCAGCAGCCAGATAGGGACAGGGGAGGAAAAACTGTTTTTT. Protein sequence: CASSQIGTGEEKLFF.

The V gene is TRBV28, the J gene TRBJ1-2; a weak D match, TRBD1 (6 bases). The CDR3 runs 15 residues. Trimming pared 6 bases from V and 8 bases from J, leaving 22 bases between. Per the germline V gene, CDR1 is MDHEN and CDR2 is SYDVKM. The CDR3 here is CASSRQAYLVGGYTF. The CDR3 nucleotides are TGTGCCAGCAGCCGACAGGCCTACCTCGTGGGAGGCTACACCTTC.

There are many counts of this clonotype. This sequence joins TRBV20-1 and TRBJ2-5; D possibly matches TRBD1 or TRBD2 (5 bases each). The CDR3 spans 14 residues. Trimming stripped 2 bases from V and 3 bases from J, with 13 bases between. Germline values: CDR1 DFQATT, CDR2 SNEGSKA (reference sequence). CDR3 in amino acids: CSARSRVGEETQYF. The CDR3 region has the DNA TGCAGTGCTAGATCCAGGGTGGGGGAAGAGACCCAGTACTTC.

J is TRBJ1-1 and V is TRBV7-2; TRBD1 is a possible D gene (5 bases). The V gene's germline CDR1 is SGHTA and CDR2 FQGNSA. The CDR3 is 14 residues long. Between the trimmed V and J ends, which lost 5 bases and 4 bases, there was a span of 14 bases. The CDR3 protein is CASSQLGGFTEAFF. DNA of the CDR3: TGTGCCAGCAGCCAGCTGGGGGGATTCACTGAAGCTTTCTTT.

The chain couples TRBV7-2 to TRBJ2-7; D ambiguous. Trimming left V 0 bases short and J 3 bases short, with 6 bases between. This CDR3 is 13 amino acids long. CDR1 and CDR2 from the germline V gene are SGHTA and FQGNSA. As DNA, the CDR3 is TGTGCCAGCAGCTTAGCGGGGAACTACGAGCAGTACGTC. Translated: CASSLAGNYEQYV.

On this clonotype itself: This may stem from a read error, because a much larger clone lies one nucleotide away. This chain uses TRBV7-9 with TRBJ1-5, with D unresolved. Trimming removed 5 bases at V and 3 bases at J, with 17 bases between. The CDR3 has 16 amino acids. Germline V gene data show CDR1 as SEHNR and CDR2 as FQNEAQ (reference sequence). The CDR3 region is CASSRRRQSNNQPQHF. For the CDR3, the DNA is TGTGCCAGCAGCAGACGACGGCAGTCGAACAATCAGCCCCAGCATTTT.

The chain is built from TRBV11-2 and TRBJ2-3; no clear D. The ends were cut back, 6 bases at V and 3 bases at J, with 19 bases in the middle. The germline CDR1 and CDR2 sequences are SGHAT and FQNNGV. This CDR3 is 16 amino acids long. The DNA of the CDR3 is TGTGCCAGCAGTGTTAGTGCTGTCCCCCTGACAGATACGCAGTATTTT. Residues: CASSVSAVPLTDTQYF.

This clonotype was seen only a few times. The chain is built from TRBV3-1 and TRBJ1-3; D is undetermined. V gave up 11 bases and J gave up 3 bases, with 11 bases separating them. The CDR3 has 12 residues. Germline assignment: CDR1 LGHDT and CDR2 YNNKEL (reference sequence). The CDR3 region is CAQLLVGNTIYF. The CDR3 DNA sequence: TGTGCCCAACTCCTCGTTGGAAACACCATATATTTT.

The genes are TRBV3-1 and TRBJ1-4; D not certain. The V gene's germline CDR1 is LGHDT and CDR2 YNNKEL (reference sequence). V was trimmed by 0 bases and J by 8 bases, leaving 13 bases between them. The CDR3 has 15 amino acids. The CDR3 region has the DNA TGTGCCAGCAGCCAAGATCGGGGTTGGAGGGAAAAACTGTTTTTT. It encodes CASSQDRGWREKLFF.

The chain combines TRBV29-1 with TRBJ1-3; TRBD1 agrees at 7 bases. The germline V gene has CDR1 SQVTM and CDR2 ANQGSEA. V shed 0 bases and J 0 bases; nucleotides not matched to a gene: 5. The CDR3 has 16 amino acids. CDR3 region: CSVEDRTGTSGNTIYF. As DNA, the CDR3 is TGCAGCGTTGAAGACCGGACAGGCACCTCTGGAAACACCATATATTTT.

In this sample, this clonotype turned up a few times. The chain carries TRBV2 and TRBJ2-3; D is ambiguous. V was clipped by 7 bases and J by 6 bases, with 14 bases between them. Per germline, CDR1 SNHLY and CDR2 FYNNEI. The CDR3 is made up of 13 amino acids. CDR3 DNA sequence: TGTGCCAGCAAGGGCTCAACCTTTGATACGCAGTATTTT. Residues: CASKGSTFDTQYF.

This clonotype came up a few times. The genes are TRBV5-5 and TRBJ2-1, with 10 positions matching TRBD1. Per the germline V gene, CDR1 is SGHKS and CDR2 is YYEKEE (reference sequence). J lost 4 bases, V lost 5 bases, and 6 bases had no gene match. The CDR3 sequence is 15 residues long. The DNA of the CDR3 is TGTGCCAGCAGATCCGGGACAGGGGAGTACAATGAGCAGTTCTTC. Translated, it gives CASRSGTGEYNEQFF.